This T cell receptor (beta chain) was found in a study of T cells in Graves' hyperthyroidism and ophthalmopathy. Study as a whole: Sampling of peripheral blood happened at initial diagnosis, prior to any treatment. Regarding the study as a whole: Model-based prediction identified ophthalmopathy a median around 6.5 months prior to its onset.

Amplification yielded TCR beta CDR3 regions, with RNA transcripts as the source. The HTBI set primed first-round TCR CDR3 RT-PCR. TCRdb itself ran the multiplex PCR reads through MiXCR, one entry per CDR3 protein. Of almost 250,000 distinct CDR3 sequences in the sample, approximately 25% are singletons; the top ten hold about 40%. This clonotype was seen at least ten times. What it binds is not known. This CDR3 comprises 14 residues. Trimming removed 5 bases from V and 10 bases from J, with 20 bases in between. Germline CDR1 and CDR2: MNHNS and SASEGT. Sequencing was performed on blood. The V and J genes are TRBV6-1 and TRBJ1-1; a possible D gene is TRBD1 (6 bases). This TCR derives from a woman between 35 and 50 years old with Graves' ophthalmopathy. This chain's CDR3 is CASSRLGTGSRAFF. In nucleotides, the CDR3 is TGTGCCAGCAGTCGACTAGGTACAGGGAGCCGAGCTTTCTTT.